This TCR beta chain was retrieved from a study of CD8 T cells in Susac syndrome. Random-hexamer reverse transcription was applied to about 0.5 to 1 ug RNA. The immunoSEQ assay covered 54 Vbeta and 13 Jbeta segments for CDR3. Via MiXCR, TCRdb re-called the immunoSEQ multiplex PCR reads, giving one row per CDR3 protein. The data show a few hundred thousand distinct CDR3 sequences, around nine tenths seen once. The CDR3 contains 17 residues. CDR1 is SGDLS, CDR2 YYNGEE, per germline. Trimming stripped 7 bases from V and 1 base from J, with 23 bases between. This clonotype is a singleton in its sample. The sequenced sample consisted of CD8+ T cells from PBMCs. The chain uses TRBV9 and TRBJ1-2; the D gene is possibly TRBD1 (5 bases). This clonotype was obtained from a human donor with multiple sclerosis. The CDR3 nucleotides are TGTGCCAGCCACCCGGGGGGAGGAGCGGTTCTTAACTATGGCTACACCTTC. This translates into CASHPGGGAVLNYGYTF.